One T cell receptor (beta chain) is described in this entry. This sample is drawn from a study of shared clonotypes between healthy human individuals. Germline-derived CDR1 and CDR2 are SGHAT and FQNNGV. This CDR3 region has 15 residues. Trimming removed 5 bases from V and 5 bases from J; junction bases left unmatched: 7. Sorted-subset replicate PCR reactions contained roughly 200 ng DNA, corresponding to some 28,000 T cell genomes. Under the authors' procedure: With immunoSEQ giving junction-only sequences and no quality scores, filtering differed. Produced via immunoSEQ multiplex PCR; TCRdb's table is partial and in-frame only. V, J and clone size reflect that table, while D and trimming were determined from the DNA. The repertoire holds 2 million to 2.5 million clones, with 80% to 95% as singletons. Every donor, a Caucasian adult, lived in Nashville, Tennessee.

This receptor was identified in a man between 18 and 29 years old in good health. Some clones in this sample may be carry-over from other donors' samples. The specimen sequenced was naive CD4+ T cells from PBMCs. Subset here: CD45RA+ positively selected. This chain joins TRBV11-2 and TRBJ2-4; 9 nucleotides line up with TRBD1. The chain's CDR3 is CASSPLGQGQNIQYF. The CDR3 nucleotides are TGTGCCAGCAGCCCCCTGGGACAGGGTCAAAACATTCAGTACTTC.